This record concerns one T cell receptor beta chain sequence. Germline V gene lookup returns CDR1 SGHTA and CDR2 FQGTGA. CDR3 size: 13 residues. V lost 3 bases and J lost 5, with 10 bases in between. The data derive from a study of read filtering for tumor transcriptome and immune sequencing. As for the study in general: DNase treatment preceded whole-transcriptome library preparation.

From roughly 390 ng of RNA, a library with molecular barcoded alpha/delta and beta/gamma adaptors was made. TCRdb passed the reads through MiXCR, listing each CDR3 protein once. The sample lists approximately 90,000 distinct CDR3 sequences, approximately 21% occurring once. Material: a population of CD138-negative cells sorted from bone marrow. The chain carries TRBV7-3 and TRBJ2-5; TRBD1 might be the D (6 bases). This clonotype originated in a donor at least 40 years old with multiple myeloma. The CDR3 region has the DNA TGTGCCAGCAGCTTTAACAGGGATGAGACCCAGTACTTC. Amino acid sequence: CASSFNRDETQYF.